This TCR beta chain derives from a study of shared clonotypes between healthy human individuals. The method was immunoSEQ multiplex PCR; TCRdb's version includes in-frame clones alone and lacks a portion of them. The sample lists under 650,000 clones, 90% to 96% occurring once. Deletions cut 1 base from V and 0 bases from J, with 15 bases between. This CDR3 is built from 17 residues. Per the germline V gene, CDR1 is MGHRA and CDR2 is YSYEKL. Whole-study findings and limits: The generation probabilities recorded for non-shared clonotypes fell below those of clonotypes shared by all four donors.

Comments on this clone: Its antigen is currently unknown.

The sample taken for sequencing was naive CD4+ T cells sorted from blood. Indicated subset: CD45RA+ positively selected. The receptor was derived from a woman in her thirties in good health. The rearrangement uses TRBV4-1 and TRBJ1-1; no clear D gene. Here the CDR3 reads CASSQGRHVSMNTEAFF. DNA of the CDR3: TGCGCCAGCAGCCAAGGGAGGCACGTCAGCATGAACACTGAAGCTTTCTTT.